This T cell receptor beta chain was captured in a study of blood T cells in healthy people across ages. With each sample, at least 6 micrograms of total RNA were extracted. This CDR3 spans 16 amino acids. Unmatched junction bases numbered 12, after V lost 8 bases and J lost 3 bases. Germline values: CDR1 SNHLY, CDR2 FYNNEI. With a J-beta primer mix and a sample-barcoded 5' primer, a second PCR ran about 6 to 11 cycles. TCRdb fed the 5' RACE reads into MiXCR, producing one record per CDR3 protein. The sample has about 780,000 distinct CDR3 sequences, more than 35% seen once. This clonotype was observed a handful of times.

The TCR comes from an elderly man in good health. Sequenced material: blood. This chain connects TRBV2 to TRBJ2-3; 9 bases are shared with TRBD1. The CDR3 coding sequence is TGTGCCAGCGTTTTAGGCGGACAGGGGAGGACAGATACGCAGTATTTT. This translates into CASVLGGQGRTDTQYF.